Below, one T cell receptor beta chain is given with its context. As yet, its antigen is unknown. CDR1 is SNHLY and CDR2 is FYNNEI in the germline V gene. The CDR3 spans 12 residues. Trimming stripped 5 bases from V and 2 bases from J, with 7 bases between. This table comes from immunoSEQ multiplex PCR, and its TCRdb copy is limited to in-frame clones, with some not included. The profile shows roughly 70,000 clones, roughly four fifths of them singletons. The entry originates in a study of T cell responses to AZD1222 COVID-19 vaccine. Overall study results and limits: Increases in Spike-specific TCR breadth and depth were seen after two AZD1222 doses.

This sequence was found in an adult in good health. Sequencing was performed on peripheral blood, taken on day 0 of AZD1222 vaccination. The V gene is TRBV2, the J gene TRBJ2-7, with D unclear. The CDR3 nucleotides are TGTGCCAGCAGTAGAGATCCCTACGAGCAGTACTTC. Translated: CASSRDPYEQYF.